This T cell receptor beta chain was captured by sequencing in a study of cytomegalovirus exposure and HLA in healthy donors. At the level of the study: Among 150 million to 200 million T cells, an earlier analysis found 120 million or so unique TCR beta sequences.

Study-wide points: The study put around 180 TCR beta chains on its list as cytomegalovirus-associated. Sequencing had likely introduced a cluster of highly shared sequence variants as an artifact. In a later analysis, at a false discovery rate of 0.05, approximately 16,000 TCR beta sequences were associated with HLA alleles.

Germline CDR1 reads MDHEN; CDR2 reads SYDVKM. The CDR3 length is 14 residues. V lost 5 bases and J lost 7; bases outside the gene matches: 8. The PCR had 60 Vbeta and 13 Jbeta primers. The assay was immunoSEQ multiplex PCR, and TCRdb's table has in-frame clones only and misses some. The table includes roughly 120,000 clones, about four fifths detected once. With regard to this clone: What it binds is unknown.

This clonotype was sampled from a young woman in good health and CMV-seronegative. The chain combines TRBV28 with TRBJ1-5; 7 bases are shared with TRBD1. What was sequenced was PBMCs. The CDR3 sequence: CASSTRQGKQPQHF. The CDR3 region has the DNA TGTGCCAGCAGTACCCGACAGGGAAAGCAGCCCCAGCATTTT. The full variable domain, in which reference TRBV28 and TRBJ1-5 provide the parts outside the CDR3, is DVKVTQSSRYLVKRTGEKVFLECVQDMDHENMFWYRQDPGLGLRLIYFSYDVKMKEKGDIPEGYSVSREKKERFSLILESASTNQTSMYLCASSTRQGKQPQHFGDGTRLSIL.